These T cell receptor beta chains were read from a single sample in a study of early T cells in non-severe SARS-CoV-2 infection. TCRdb ran MiXCR on the 5' RACE reads and lists one entry per CDR3 protein. Here the sample spans some 66,000 distinct CDR3 sequences, approximately 8.3% being singletons. The sequenced material came from whole blood. The receptors originated from an adult who was a healthcare worker with PCR-confirmed SARS-CoV-2 infection or an uninfected control (not recorded which). The conserved cysteine and the conserved F or W are not part of the CDR3 here. A D gene is named only where the DNA matches it firmly. Clone size is stated in some rows and not others, as once, few, many or a class when expanded.

>TRBV3-1|TRBD2|many|TRBJ2-4
ASSQDAASGSQY
>TRBV18|TRBD2|-|TRBJ2-1
ASSPFLTSGYNKQF
>TRBV24-1|-|-|TRBJ2-1
ATSDRASYNEQF
>TRBV29-1|TRBD1|few|TRBJ1-2
STEGQGYGYT
>TRBV4-2|-|few|TRBJ2-5
ASSQEGFQETQY
>TRBV10-3|-|many|TRBJ1-3
AISDGWAGNTIY
>TRBV6-5|TRBD2|-|TRBJ2-7
ASSYGGGGPSYEQY
>TRBV12-3/TRBV12-4|-|many|TRBJ1-5
ASRGRINQPQH
>TRBV20-1|-|-|TRBJ1-1
SASRPFRGNTEAF
>TRBV28|-|-|TRBJ1-3
ATISSSGNTIY
>TRBV29-1|-|many|TRBJ2-1
SVENPSSYNEQF
>TRBV29-1|-|many|TRBJ2-5
SVRVYETQY
>TRBV7-9|TRBD2|few|TRBJ2-5
ASSRGLAGGETQY
>TRBV10-2|-|-|TRBJ2-7
ASLGLSRPFEQY
>TRBV7-2|-|-|TRBJ1-6
ASSPGTFISSYNSPLH